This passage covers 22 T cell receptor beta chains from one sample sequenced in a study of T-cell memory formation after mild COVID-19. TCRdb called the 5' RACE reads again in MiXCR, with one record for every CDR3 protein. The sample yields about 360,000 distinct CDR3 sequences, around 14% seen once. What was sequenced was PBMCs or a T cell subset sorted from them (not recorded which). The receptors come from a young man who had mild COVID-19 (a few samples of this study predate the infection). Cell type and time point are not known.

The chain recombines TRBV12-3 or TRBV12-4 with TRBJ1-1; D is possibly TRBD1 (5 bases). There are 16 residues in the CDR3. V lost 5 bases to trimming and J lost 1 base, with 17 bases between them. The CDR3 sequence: CASSPGGRPGNTEAFF. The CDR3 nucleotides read TGTGCCAGCAGTCCCGGGGGACGGCCGGGGAACACTGAAGCTTTCTTT.

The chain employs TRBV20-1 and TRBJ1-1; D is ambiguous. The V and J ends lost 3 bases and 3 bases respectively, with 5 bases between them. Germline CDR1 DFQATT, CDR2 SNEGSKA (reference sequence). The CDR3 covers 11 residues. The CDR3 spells CSASRDTEAFF. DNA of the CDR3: TGCAGTGCTAGTCGGGACACTGAAGCTTTCTTT.

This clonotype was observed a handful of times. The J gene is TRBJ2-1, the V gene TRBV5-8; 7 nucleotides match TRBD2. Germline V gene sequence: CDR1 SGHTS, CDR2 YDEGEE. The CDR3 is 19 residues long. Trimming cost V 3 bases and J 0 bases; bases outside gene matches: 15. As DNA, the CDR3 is TGTGCCAGCAGCTCCCGCCGCCGACTAGCTGGGGGCTCCTACAATGAGCAGTTCTTC. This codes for CASSSRRRLAGGSYNEQFF.

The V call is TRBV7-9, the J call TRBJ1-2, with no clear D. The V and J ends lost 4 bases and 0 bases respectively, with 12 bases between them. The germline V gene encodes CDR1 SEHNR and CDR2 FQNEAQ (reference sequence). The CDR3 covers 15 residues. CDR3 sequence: CASSYQGRPNYGYTF. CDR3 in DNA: TGTGCCAGCAGCTATCAAGGCAGACCTAACTATGGCTACACCTTC.

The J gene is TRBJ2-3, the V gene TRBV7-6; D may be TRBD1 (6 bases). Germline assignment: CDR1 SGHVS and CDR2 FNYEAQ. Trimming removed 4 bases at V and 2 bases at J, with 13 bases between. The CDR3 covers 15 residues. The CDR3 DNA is TGTGCCAGCAGCTACCGACAGGACCCCACAGATACGCAGTATTTT. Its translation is CASSYRQDPTDTQYF.

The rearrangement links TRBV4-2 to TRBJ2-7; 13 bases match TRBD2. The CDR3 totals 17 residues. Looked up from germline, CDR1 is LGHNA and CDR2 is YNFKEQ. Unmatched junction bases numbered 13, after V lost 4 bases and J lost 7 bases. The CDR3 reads CASSPDILAGGQEEQYV. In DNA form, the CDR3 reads TGTGCCAGCAGCCCCGATATACTAGCGGGGGGGCAAGAAGAGCAGTACGTC.

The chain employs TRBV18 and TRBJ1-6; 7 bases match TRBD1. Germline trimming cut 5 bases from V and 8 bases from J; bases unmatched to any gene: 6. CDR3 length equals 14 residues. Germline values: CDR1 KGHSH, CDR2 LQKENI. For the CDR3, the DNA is TGTGCCAGCTCAGCGACAGGGTTTGATTCACCCCTCCACTTT. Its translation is CASSATGFDSPLHF.

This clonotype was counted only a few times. CDR3 nucleotides: TGTGCCAGCAGCTTCGGGGGCAGGGGGAGCTATGGCTACACCTTC. Translation: CASSFGGRGSYGYTF. This chain links TRBV7-8 with TRBJ1-2; 7 nucleotides align to TRBD1. V gave up 3 bases and J gave up 4 bases; unmatched junction bases: 8. The length of the CDR3 is 15 residues. Germline V lookup: CDR1 SGHVS, CDR2 FQNEAQ.

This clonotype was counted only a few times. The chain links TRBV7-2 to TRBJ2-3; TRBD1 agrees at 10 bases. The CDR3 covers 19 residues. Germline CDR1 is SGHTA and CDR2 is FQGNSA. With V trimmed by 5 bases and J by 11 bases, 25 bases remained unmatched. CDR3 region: CASSNPSDRGRLTVKGQYF. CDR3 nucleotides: TGTGCCAGCAGCAATCCGAGCGACAGGGGGCGACTAACAGTTAAGGGGCAGTATTTT.

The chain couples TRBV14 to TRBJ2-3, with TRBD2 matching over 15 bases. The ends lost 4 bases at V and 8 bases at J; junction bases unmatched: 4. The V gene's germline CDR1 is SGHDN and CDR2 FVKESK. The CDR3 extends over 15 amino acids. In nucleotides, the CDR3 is TGTGCCAGCAGCCCATGGACTAGCGGGGGGGCTACGCAGTATTTT. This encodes CASSPWTSGGATQYF.

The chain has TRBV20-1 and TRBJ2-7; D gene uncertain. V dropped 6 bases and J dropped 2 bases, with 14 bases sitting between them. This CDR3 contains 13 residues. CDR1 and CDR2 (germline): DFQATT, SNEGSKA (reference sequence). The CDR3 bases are TGCAGTGCCACCCGCCCGGGCCCCTACGAGCAGTACTTC. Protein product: CSATRPGPYEQYF.

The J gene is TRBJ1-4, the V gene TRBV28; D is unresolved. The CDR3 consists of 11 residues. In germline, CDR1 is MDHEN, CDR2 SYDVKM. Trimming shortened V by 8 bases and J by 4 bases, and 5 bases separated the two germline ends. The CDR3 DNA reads TGTGCCAGCCTGGGTAATGAAAAACTGTTTTTT. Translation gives CASLGNEKLFF.

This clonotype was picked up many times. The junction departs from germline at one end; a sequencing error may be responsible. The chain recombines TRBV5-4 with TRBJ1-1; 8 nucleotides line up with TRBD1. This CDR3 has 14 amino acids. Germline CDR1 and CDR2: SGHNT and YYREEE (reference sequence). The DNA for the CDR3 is TGCGCCAGCAGCTTGGACAGGGTGAACACTGAAGCTTTCTTT. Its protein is CASSLDRVNTEAFF.

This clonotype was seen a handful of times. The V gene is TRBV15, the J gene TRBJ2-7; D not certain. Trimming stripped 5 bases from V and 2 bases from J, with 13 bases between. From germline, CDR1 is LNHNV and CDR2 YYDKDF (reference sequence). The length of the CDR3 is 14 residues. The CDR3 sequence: CATSGSLLTYEQYF. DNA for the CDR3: TGTGCCACCAGCGGCTCCCTGTTAACCTACGAGCAGTACTTC.

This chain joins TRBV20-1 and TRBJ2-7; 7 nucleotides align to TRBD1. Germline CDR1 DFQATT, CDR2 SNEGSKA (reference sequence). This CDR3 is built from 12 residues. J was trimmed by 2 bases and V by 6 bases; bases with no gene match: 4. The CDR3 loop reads CSAYDRAYEQYV. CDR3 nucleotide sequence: TGCAGTGCATATGACAGGGCCTACGAGCAGTACGTC.

CDR3 nucleotides: TGTGCCAGCAGTCGACAGGGTTCTGGCTACACCTTC. Translating gives CASSRQGSGYTF. The chain carries TRBV12-3 or TRBV12-4 and TRBJ1-2; 7 nucleotides align to TRBD1. The CDR3 contains 12 residues. V shed 5 bases and J 7 bases; nucleotides not matched to a gene: 4.

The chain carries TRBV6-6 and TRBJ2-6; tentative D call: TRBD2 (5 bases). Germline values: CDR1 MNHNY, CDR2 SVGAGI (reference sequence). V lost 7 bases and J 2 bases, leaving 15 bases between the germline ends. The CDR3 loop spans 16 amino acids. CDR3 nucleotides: TGTGCCAGCACCTCTCCGCGAGGGACTGGGGCCAACGTCCTGACTTTC. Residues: CASTSPRGTGANVLTF.

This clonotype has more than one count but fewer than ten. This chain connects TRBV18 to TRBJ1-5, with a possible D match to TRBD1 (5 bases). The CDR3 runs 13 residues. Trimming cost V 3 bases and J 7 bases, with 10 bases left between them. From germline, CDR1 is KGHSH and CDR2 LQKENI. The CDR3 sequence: CASSPGRDQPQHF. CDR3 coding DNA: TGTGCCAGCTCACCTGGCCGGGACCAGCCCCAGCATTTT.

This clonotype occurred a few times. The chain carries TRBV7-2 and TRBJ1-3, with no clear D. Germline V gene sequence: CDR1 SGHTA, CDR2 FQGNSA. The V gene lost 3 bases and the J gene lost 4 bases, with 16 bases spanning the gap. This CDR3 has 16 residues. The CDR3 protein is CASSFMGNPLGNTIYF. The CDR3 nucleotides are TGTGCCAGCAGCTTCATGGGGAACCCACTCGGAAACACCATATATTTT. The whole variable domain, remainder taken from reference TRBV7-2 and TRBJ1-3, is GAGVSQSPSNKVTEKGKDVELRCDPISGHTALYWYRQSLGQGLEFLIYFQGNSAPDKSGLPSDRFSAERTGGSVSTLTIQRTQQEDSAVYLCASSFMGNPLGNTIYFGEGSWLTVV.

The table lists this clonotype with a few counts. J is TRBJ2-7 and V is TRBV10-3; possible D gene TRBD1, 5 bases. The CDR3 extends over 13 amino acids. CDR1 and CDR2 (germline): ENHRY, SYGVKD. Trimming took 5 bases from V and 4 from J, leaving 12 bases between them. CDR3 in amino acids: CAISQGEVYEQYF. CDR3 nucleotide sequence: TGTGCCATCAGTCAGGGTGAGGTTTACGAGCAGTACTTC.

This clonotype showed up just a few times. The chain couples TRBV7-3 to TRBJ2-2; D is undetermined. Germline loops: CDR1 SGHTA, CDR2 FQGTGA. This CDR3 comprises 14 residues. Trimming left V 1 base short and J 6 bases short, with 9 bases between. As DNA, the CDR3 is TGTGCCAGCAGCTTAATTTCCGGGCCCGGGGAGCTGTTTTTT. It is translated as CASSLISGPGELFF.

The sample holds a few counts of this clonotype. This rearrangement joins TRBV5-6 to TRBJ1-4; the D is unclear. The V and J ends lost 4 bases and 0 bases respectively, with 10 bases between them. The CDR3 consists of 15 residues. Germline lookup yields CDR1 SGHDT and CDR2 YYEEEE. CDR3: CASSARFPTNEKLFF. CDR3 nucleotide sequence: TGTGCCAGCAGCGCTCGTTTTCCAACTAATGAAAAACTGTTTTTT.